Reported below is one T cell receptor (beta chain). Its cognate antigen has yet to be identified. No base quality values were provided; no much bigger clone lies one nucleotide off. This sample stems from a study of cytomegalovirus exposure and HLA in healthy donors (dated by TCRdb to about 2017). With respect to the entire study: An earlier analysis of roughly 630 of the donors reported about 250 Gb of sequence data and roughly 110 million unique TCR beta sequences from 190 million or so T cells. The genetic ancestry cluster associated with self-reported Caucasian donors included about four fifths of the roughly 400 genotyped donors. The study was designed to test whether signatures of past pathogen exposure could be identified by cataloging public T cell receptors. The study used immunosequencing to profile the T cell repertoires of approximately 690 subjects and linked those repertoires to cytomegalovirus serostatus. HLA typing covered class I and class II loci at four-digit resolution. About five DR-DQ haplotypes were handled as single units for association and clustering, since linkage in the cohort was strong. A later genetic analysis took genome-wide SNP genotypes for about 65% of the 666 donors and used that subset as a discovery cohort. The study combined high-throughput TCR immunosequencing, statistical association of individual TCRs with disease status, and machine learning to predict cytomegalovirus infection status. To decide whether each TCR beta V gene segment behaved as functional or pseudogenic, an earlier analysis of 587 of the donors relied on high-throughput TCR beta sequencing. The number of typed donors differed by locus: about 620-640 for A, B, C, DRB1 and DQB1; approximately 520 for DQA1; some 610 for DPA1; and about 450 for DPB1. Among roughly 400 genotyped donors of the cohort, an average of around 240,000 unique TCR beta nucleotide sequences were sequenced per donor, roughly 20% of them non-productive. Besides the first cohort of roughly 640 subjects, a separate validation cohort made up of 95 to 150 different subjects was used. Donor age, sex, ethnicity and CMV serostatus were collected together with the repertoire data. A later analysis re-examined previously published TCR beta repertoires from about 700 donors and added high-resolution HLA genotyping to investigate patterns of TCR occurrence. Every repertoire in the discovery cohort had been generated on one and the same sequencing platform. The later analysis used no new phenotypic data to find candidate immune exposures, relying instead on TCR beta sequences and their occurrence across donors. About 280 gigabases of sequencing data and around 85 million unique TCR sequences made up an early release that covered several hundred HLA-typed donors. Overall study outcomes, separate from this receptor: A further reported finding was that TCR beta sequences accurately predicted the HLA-A and HLA-B alleles for most subjects in the first cohort. Some IMGT-functional V segments, including TRBV6-2 and TRBV6-3, could not be told apart with the 87-base-pair reads, so those segments were excluded. Broadly in line with IMGT annotations, most TCR beta V segments showed up in productive rearrangements about 90% or about 30% of the time in an earlier analysis of several hundred of the donors. This cohort had only TCR beta chains sequenced, and the lack of alpha or paired-chain data limited which features could be detected. A total of fewer than 200 TCR beta chains were listed by the study as associated with cytomegalovirus. According to a later analysis, TCR association rates differed among HLA loci, with DRB1 alleles showing the most associated TCRs and HLA-C alleles showing the fewest. The authors suggested that the approach could potentially be generalized to other disease states and immunological phenotypes. Immune exposure information for the cohort was limited to CMV serostatus. Because HLA typing was missing for some donors at each locus, association tests included only the typed subset. A cluster of highly shared sequence variants was judged likely to represent a technical artifact of the sequencing pipeline. While some public TCRs were present in many individuals, most TCR sequences turned up only very rarely across donors. At a false discovery rate of 0.05, a later analysis linked under 20,000 TCR beta sequences to specific HLA alleles. Roughly uniform sequencing depth across donors was assumed in presence/absence analyses, although this assumption may not hold. Assigning TCR associations to individual alleles was difficult when HLA alleles, especially DR and DQ, strongly co-occurred. In a later analysis, HLA-associated TCR beta chains showed more clonal expansion and lower generation probabilities than non-associated chains that were equally common. The classifier was reported to diagnose cytomegalovirus status with high specificity and sensitivity in both the original and validation cohorts. Several of the top co-occurrence clusters appeared to be linked to parvovirus B19, influenza, CMV and Epstein-Barr virus, according to a later analysis. Linkage disequilibrium might explain the correlated functional status among segregating V segments, but an unknown experimental factor could not be ruled out. According to a later analysis, most CMV-associated TCR beta chains appeared to be HLA-restricted, and the HLA associations seemed to be driven largely by CMV exposure. In vitro tests confirmed that a few of the cytomegalovirus-associated TCR beta chains recognize cytomegalovirus antigens. In a later genetic analysis, fewer N-insertions in productive TCRs were reported among donors in an Asian-associated ancestry cluster than the roughly 700-donor mean. Seventeen rarely observed V segments, including chromosome 9 orphons, were excluded from the earlier analysis of a few hundred of the donors because counts were too low. V-gene and J-gene trimming of TCR beta chains was associated with a missense DCLRE1C variant in a later genetic analysis, and the association was replicated in an independent cohort.

CDR1 LNHDA and CDR2 SQIVND are derived from the germline V gene (reference sequence). Including the terminal cysteine and phenylalanine, the CDR3 comprises 14 residues. Solely the CDR3 DNA is kept, with 42 bases framed from the first base. Trimming takes 3 bases from V and 5 bases from J, and the germline ends sit 13 bases apart. The cohort comprised approximately 700 healthy bone marrow donors. Cohort members were all nominally healthy when sampled, although unrecorded immune exposures were likely present. The donor was CMV seropositive and was included in the group of 300 or so seropositive cohort members. Each donor provided a peripheral blood sample, and peripheral blood mononuclear cells were used for TCR beta sequencing. The Qiagen DNeasy Blood Extraction Kit was used to extract genomic DNA from the blood cell samples. Receptors were amplified or captured by the immunoSEQ multiplex PCR assay. A mixture of 60 forward primers for TCR Vbeta segments and 13 reverse primers for TCR Jbeta segments was used in the multiplex PCR. Amplification of the CDR3 region of rearranged TCR beta genes was performed with a multiplex PCR assay on genomic DNA. On the Illumina HiSeq System, the amplified TCR beta libraries were sequenced as 87-base-pair reads. In the source study's methods: In a later analysis, tens of millions of unique TCR beta chains were counted across the 500 to 850 repertoires, and roughly 10 million of these chains were shared by at least two donors. A nearest-neighbor algorithm error-corrected the raw reads and collapsed the reads into unique sequences, merging closely related sequences to remove PCR and sequencing errors. Alignment of CDR3 sequences to IMGT reference sequences was used to assign V, D and J gene segments. For a sequence to be retained, a match of at least six nucleotides to both a V gene segment and a J gene segment was required. Rearrangements were called productive when the CDR3 lacked stop codons and stayed in frame with V and J; all others were non-productive. CDR3 was defined according to IMGT convention as the region running from the second conserved V-encoded cysteine to the conserved J-encoded phenylalanine. Sequences without an unambiguous match to a single V gene segment were excluded from the earlier analysis of about 640 of the donors. In an earlier analysis of approximately 590 of the donors, V segments were called functional above 56.7% productive rearrangements and were called segregating when the between-donor standard deviation exceeded 5%. A statistical classification framework was built to diagnose cytomegalovirus status from the catalog of TCR beta chain sequences. A later analysis assigned V and J genes by comparing TCR nucleotide sequences with IMGT/GENE-DB human TR gene sequences. The TCRdist pipeline was used in a later analysis to assign CDR3 sequences and most-parsimonious VDJ recombination scenarios. In a later analysis, each TCR beta chain was defined by its CDR3 amino acid sequence together with its V-gene family, and reads without a unique V-gene family were excluded. A later analysis removed nearly 600 highly shared, low-generation-probability nucleotide sequences to deal with suspected cross-contamination and a sequencing artifact. In a later analysis, a clonal expansion index was calculated for each public chain from normalized within-repertoire ranks of inferred template counts. In a later analysis, generation probabilities were computed with a VDJ recombination model fitted to out-of-frame rearrangements, and the resulting probabilities were checked against IGoR. Hypergeometric tests were used in a later analysis to score TCR-TCR, TCR-HLA and TCR-CMV co-occurrence, with a repertoire-size bias correction applied to the TCR pairs. In a later analysis, false discovery rates were estimated by permuting HLA or CMV assignments 20 times. A later analysis grouped co-occurring TCRs with DBSCAN, adding TCRdist sequence similarity when clustering within HLA-allele-positive subsets. Repertoires with fewer than 30,000 or more than 120,000 public chains were left out of co-occurrence clustering, as were about five repertoires with anomalous nucleotide sharing. The table comes from immuneACCESS by way of TCRdb, which keeps in-frame sequences with V and J called. Part of the clones is missing from these tables; in studies checked, under half for an unresolved V gene and the rest for unknown reasons. Clone size and V and J calls were adopted from that table, with D and trimming inferred from the DNA. The sample data list about 160,000 clones, and about 75% of these were observed just once. 4.7% of the sample lies in the top ten.

Sequencing was done on a sample of PBMCs. The V gene is TRBV19 and the J gene is TRBJ2-5, and possibly TRBD2, on 6 matching bases. This sequence originates from a man in his late teens or twenties in good health and CMV-seropositive. DNA sequence: TGTGCCAGTAGTATCGGAAAAGGGAGGGAGACCCAGTACTTC. Translation gives CASSIGKGRETQYF.